The rows below give T cell receptor beta chains drawn from one sample of a study of patients and donors after allogeneic stem cell transplantation. TCRdb re-called the RT-PCR reads through MiXCR, storing one row per CDR3 protein. There are 920,000 or so distinct CDR3 sequences in the sample; about a sixth occur only once, and roughly 6.4% lies in the top ten. Sequencing was performed on blood, either unsorted or a sorted T cell fraction (not recorded which). The receptor source for this set is a human donor who was either an allogeneic HSCT recipient or a stem cell or donor lymphocyte infusion donor (not recorded which). It is not recorded whose cells these are; they may come from a transplant donor. The CDR3 runs from the conserved cysteine through the conserved F or W. A D gene is named only where the DNA matches it firmly. The size entry is marked missing in some rows and otherwise reads once, few, many or a size class.

v_call	j_call	clone_size	d_call	cdr3_nt	cdr3_aa
TRBV6-1	TRBJ2-3	few	NA	TGTGCCAGCAGTGAAGAGGCAGGGGATTCCACAGATACGCAGTATTTT	CASSEEAGDSTDTQYF
TRBV6-2/TRBV6-3	TRBJ2-7	NA	NA	TGTGCCAGCACCACGGGGGTTGAGCAGTACTTC	CASTTGVEQYF
TRBV7-9	TRBJ2-5	few	NA	TGTGCCAGCAGCCCACCGCCCCGGCAGGGTTATCTCGGGACCCAGTACTTC	CASSPPPRQGYLGTQYF
TRBV5-5	TRBJ2-3	few	TRBD1	TGTGCCAGCAGCGGGGGACAGGTTCCAGATACGCAGTATTTT	CASSGGQVPDTQYF
TRBV20-1	TRBJ1-2	many	NA	TGCAGTGCGAGGCGGGACGATAGAAACTATGGCTACACCTTC	CSARRDDRNYGYTF
TRBV29-1	TRBJ1-3	many	NA	TGCAGCGTTGAAGATGGAAACACCATATATTTT	CSVEDGNTIYF
TRBV5-1	TRBJ2-3	NA	TRBD1	TGCGCCAGCAGCCCCCCCCGGGACAGGCTCCCGCGGGTGGATACGCAGTATTTT	CASSPPRDRLPRVDTQYF
TRBV7-3	TRBJ1-2	few	TRBD1	TGTGCCAGCAGCTTCCGGGGACAGGGTGATAATCCGTATGGCTACACCTTC	CASSFRGQGDNPYGYTF
TRBV12-3/TRBV12-4	TRBJ1-2	few	NA	TGTGCCAGCAGCCTTTTGGCAGGCCGAGGCTACACCTTC	CASSLLAGRGYTF
TRBV4-2	TRBJ2-4	few	NA	TGTGCCAGCAGCCCCCATTGGCAGGGGGGTATCGGGAAAAACATTCAGTACTTC	CASSPHWQGGIGKNIQYF
TRBV28	TRBJ2-1	NA	NA	TGTGCCAGCAACCTAGCACGAGGGGGGGATGAGCAGTTCTTC	CASNLARGGDEQFF
TRBV30	TRBJ1-1	NA	NA	TGTGCCTGGAGTCGCAGGGGCACTGAAGCTTTCTTT	CAWSRRGTEAFF
TRBV7-9	TRBJ2-2	NA	NA	TGTGCCAGCAGCTTATCAGTGGGGAACACCGGGGAGCTGTTTTTT	CASSLSVGNTGELFF
TRBV5-1	TRBJ1-3	NA	NA	TGCGCCAGCAGGCCACAGGTCTCTGGAAACACCATATATTTT	CASRPQVSGNTIYF
TRBV11-2	TRBJ2-7	NA	TRBD2	TGTGCCAGCAGAAATTCATACCTTCGGACTAGCGGATCCTACGAGCAGTACTTC	CASRNSYLRTSGSYEQYF
TRBV20-1	TRBJ1-4	NA	TRBD1	TGCAGTGCTAGCACAGGGGCTAATGAAAAACTGTTTTTT	CSASTGANEKLFF